The present TCR beta chain was sequenced within a study of CD8+ T cells in alopecia areata. Specimens obtained from alopecia areata patients comprised lesional scalp punch biopsies and peripheral blood. CD4+ and CD8+ T cells were sorted from PBMCs stained for CD3, CD4 and CD8. Extracted RNA was reverse transcribed into cDNA, the sequencing template. Profiling relied on immunoSEQ multiplex PCR, and the TCRdb table lists in-frame clones only, not all of them. This sample has about 110,000 clones, with 55% to 70% found just once. In germline, CDR1 is SGHNT, CDR2 YYREEE (reference sequence). V trimming: 2 bases; J trimming: 6 bases; junction bases outside the gene matches: 5. The CDR3 is 15 residues long.

The chain joins TRBV5-4 to TRBJ2-1; 10 bases fit TRBD2. This sequence was found in a human donor with alopecia areata. Specimen: NKG2D-low CD8+ T cells sorted from blood. The CDR3 here is CASSFLVAGGNEQFF. In DNA, the CDR3 is TGTGCCAGCAGCTTTTTGGTAGCGGGGGGCAATGAGCAGTTCTTC.